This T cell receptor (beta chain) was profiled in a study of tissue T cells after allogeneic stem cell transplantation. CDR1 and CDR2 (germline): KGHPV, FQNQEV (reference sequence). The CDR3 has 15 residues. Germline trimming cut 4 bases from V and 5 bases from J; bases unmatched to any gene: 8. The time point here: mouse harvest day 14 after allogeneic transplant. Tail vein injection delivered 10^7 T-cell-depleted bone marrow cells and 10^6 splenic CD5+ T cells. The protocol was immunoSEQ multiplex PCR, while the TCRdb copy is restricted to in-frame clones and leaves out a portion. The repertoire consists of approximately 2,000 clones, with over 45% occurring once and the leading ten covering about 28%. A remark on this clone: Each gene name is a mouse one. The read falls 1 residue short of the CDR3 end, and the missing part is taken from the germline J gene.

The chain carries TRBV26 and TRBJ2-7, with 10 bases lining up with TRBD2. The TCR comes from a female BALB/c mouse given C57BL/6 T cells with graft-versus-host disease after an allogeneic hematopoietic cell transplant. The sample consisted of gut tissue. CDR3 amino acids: CASSPIRDWGNEQYF. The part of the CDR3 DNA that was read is TGTGCCAGCAGTCCGATCCGGGACTGGGGCAATGAACAGTAC.